This entry features one T cell receptor beta chain sequence. Clones were read by immunoSEQ multiplex PCR, and TCRdb kept only the in-frame ones, dropping some. The table lists about 170,000 clones, just under 85% of them singletons. The source of the sample is a study of blood T cell repertoires in COVID-19. The CDR3 loop spans 15 amino acids. Germline loops: CDR1 SEHNR, CDR2 FQNEAQ (reference sequence). Unmatched junction bases numbered 10, after V lost 5 bases and J lost 8 bases. The clonotype was recovered from a woman at least 80 years old with acute or convalescent COVID-19. Source material: peripheral blood. V usage is TRBV7-9 and J usage is TRBJ2-1, with TRBD2 identical over 9 bases. CDR3 sequence: CASSPSAGGPYEQFF. The CDR3 DNA follows: TGTGCCAGCAGCCCCTCGGCGGGAGGGCCCTATGAGCAGTTCTTC.